This TCR beta chain was sequenced during a study of OX40 agonist ivuxolimab in advanced cancers. Study-level background: Of mixed ages from about 23 to 90 and averaging about 56 years, the group was approximately 84% male.

A few counts support this clone. Data came from immunoSEQ multiplex PCR; TCRdb stores just in-frame clones and leaves some out. The sample has 25,000 to 35,000 clones, about 84% seen once. Per the germline V gene, CDR1 is MNHNY and CDR2 is SVGAGI (reference sequence). This CDR3 comprises 16 residues. V gave up 1 base and J gave up 0 bases, with 7 bases separating them. The gene calls are TRBV6-6 and TRBJ2-6; D is unresolved. The clonotype originates from an adult with an advanced solid tumor such as melanoma, head and neck, liver or kidney cancer. Source: CD4+ or CD8+ T cells sorted from blood, taken in a trial of the OX40 agonist ivuxolimab. CDR3 residues: CASSYFRVSGANVLTF. Here the CDR3 DNA reads TGTGCCAGCAGTTACTTTAGGGTCTCTGGGGCCAACGTCCTGACTTTC.